What follows are 5 T cell receptor beta chains derived from one specimen sequenced in a study of graft-versus-host responses after intestinal transplantation. Generated by immunoSEQ multiplex PCR, the TCRdb table keeps only in-frame clones and is missing some. This sample has under 45,000 clones; nearly 90% occur once, and the top ten carry around 7%. The input for sequencing was PBMCs, taken 260 to 280 days after transplant. The receptors were gathered from a human patient who received an intestinal transplant, so some T cells may come from the graft donor.

The chain joins TRBV30 to TRBJ2-6; D is uncertain. V dropped 0 bases and J dropped 4 bases, with 1 base sitting between them. Germline loops: CDR1 GTSNPN, CDR2 SVGIG (reference sequence). The CDR3 is made up of 12 amino acids. The CDR3: CAWSVGANVLTF. The CDR3 nucleotides read TGTGCCTGGAGTGTGGGGGCCAACGTCCTGACTTTC. Based on the CDR3 plus reference TRBV30 and TRBJ2-6, the full variable domain is SQTIHQWPATLVQPVGSPLSLECTVEGTSNPNLYWYRQAAGRGLQLLFYSVGIGQISSEVPQNLSASRPQDRQFILSSKKLLLSDSGFYLCAWSVGANVLTFGAGSRLTVL.

This chain joins TRBV6-1 and TRBJ2-1; 13 nucleotides line up with TRBD2. Germline CDR1 MNHNS, CDR2 SASEGT. The CDR3 length is 16 residues. V gave up 4 bases and J gave up 3 bases; unmatched junction bases: 3. For the CDR3, the DNA is TGTGCCAGCAGTGGGGGACTAGCGGGGAACTACAATGAGCAGTTCTTC. It encodes CASSGGLAGNYNEQFF.

The chain recombines TRBV15 with TRBJ1-2; TRBD1 might be the D (5 bases). The CDR3 is 16 residues long. From germline, CDR1 is LNHNV and CDR2 YYDKDF (reference sequence). Between the trimmed V and J ends, which lost 1 base and 8 bases, there was a span of 20 bases. CDR3 bases: TGTGCCACCAGCAGAGTCCCCGGGACCCTAAAGCAGGGCTACACCTTC. Translating gives CATSRVPGTLKQGYTF.

This chain joins TRBV5-1 and TRBJ2-1; D unclear. Trimming pared 8 bases from V and 4 bases from J, leaving 16 bases between. Germline V gene lookup returns CDR1 SGHRS and CDR2 YFSETQ. This CDR3 spans 14 amino acids. The CDR3 sequence: CASNRGDIYNEQFF. CDR3 bases: TGCGCCAGTAATCGAGGAGACATTTACAATGAGCAGTTCTTC.

The chain is built from TRBV6-6 and TRBJ2-1; the D is unclear. Trimming left V 0 bases short and J 8 bases short, with 2 bases between. Germline V gene data show CDR1 as MNHNY and CDR2 as SVGAGI (reference sequence). The CDR3 is made up of 11 amino acids. The chain's CDR3 is CASSYSDEQFF. The CDR3 coding sequence is TGTGCCAGCAGTTACTCGGATGAGCAGTTCTTC.